Below, 21 T cell receptor beta chains from the same sample are listed, as sequenced in a study of blood T cell repertoires in COVID-19. Sequenced by immunoSEQ multiplex PCR; TCRdb stores in-frame clones only, minus some. The table records approximately 150,000 clones, 80% to 85% of them present only once. The sample taken for sequencing was PBMCs or T cells enriched from blood (not recorded which). These receptors were obtained from a man aged 65 to 79 who had been exposed to COVID-19.

This clone was detected only a few times. The chain links TRBV19 to TRBJ1-5; D unresolved. This CDR3 comprises 12 residues. The V and J ends lost 5 bases and 7 bases respectively, with 9 bases between them. Looked up from germline, CDR1 is LNHDA and CDR2 is SQIVND (reference sequence). CDR3 residues: CASSERQQPQHF. CDR3 coding DNA: TGTGCCAGTAGTGAGCGTCAGCAGCCCCAGCATTTT.

This clone is a singleton in its sample. V usage is TRBV19 and J usage is TRBJ1-1, with TRBD1 identical over 10 bases. From germline, CDR1 is LNHDA and CDR2 SQIVND (reference sequence). The CDR3 is made up of 15 amino acids. J gave up 5 bases and V 4 bases, and 7 bases lay outside the gene matches. The CDR3 coding sequence is TGTGCCAGTAGTACCCCCGGGACAGGGGTTACTGAAGCTTTCTTT. Its protein is CASSTPGTGVTEAFF.

The V call is TRBV18, the J call TRBJ1-2, with 11 bases aligning to TRBD1. This CDR3 has 13 amino acids. Germline CDR1 is KGHSH and CDR2 is LQKENI. With 6 bases clipped from V and 8 bases from J, the junction kept 5 bases outside the gene matches. The CDR3 DNA sequence: TGTGCCAGCTCCGGACAGGGGGCAGAAGGCTACACCTTC. Translating it yields CASSGQGAEGYTF. Complete variable domain (other parts from reference TRBV18 and TRBJ1-2): NAGVMQNPRHLVRRRGQEARLRCSPMKGHSHVYWYRQLPEEGLKFMVYLQKENIIDESGMPKERFSAEFPKEGPSILRIQQVVRGDSAAYFCASSGQGAEGYTFGSGTRLTVV.

This sequence joins TRBV28 and TRBJ1-1; D remains unclear. Trimming cost V 7 bases and J 4 bases, with 19 bases left between them. The germline CDR1 and CDR2 sequences are MDHEN and SYDVKM. This CDR3 region has 15 residues. As DNA, the CDR3 is TGTGCCAGCAACTCTCATATGGCTCGGGGCACTGAAGCTTTCTTT. It translates to CASNSHMARGTEAFF.

This clone was seen only a few times. V and J are TRBV11-2 and TRBJ2-1; perhaps TRBD1 as D (5 bases). The V gene's germline CDR1 is SGHAT and CDR2 FQNNGV. The CDR3 runs 11 residues. V was pared by 7 bases and J by 7 bases, with 8 bases between. The DNA for the CDR3 is TGTGCCAGCACCAGGGCGAATGAGCAGTTCTTC. Its protein is CASTRANEQFF.

The chain uses TRBV19 and TRBJ1-1; D gene uncertain. The V and J ends lost 2 bases and 1 base respectively, with 26 bases between them. CDR1 and CDR2 from the germline V gene are LNHDA and SQIVND (reference sequence). The CDR3 spans 20 residues. The CDR3: CASSIKILRASTTPNTEAFF. In DNA form, the CDR3 reads TGTGCCAGTAGTATAAAAATACTGAGGGCTTCCACAACACCGAACACTGAAGCTTTCTTT.

This rearrangement joins TRBV2 to TRBJ2-7; a possible D gene is TRBD2 (5 bases). The V end lost 1 base, the J end lost 5 bases, and 12 bases lay between the germline ends. CDR1 is SNHLY, CDR2 FYNNEI, per germline. The CDR3 extends over 14 amino acids. Here the CDR3 DNA reads TGTGCCAGCAGTGAAGGGAGGTCAGTCCACGAGCAGTACTTC. This codes for CASSEGRSVHEQYF.

The chain links TRBV5-1 to TRBJ1-4; 8 bases fit TRBD1. The V segment lost 4 bases and the J segment 7 bases; nucleotides outside the gene matches: 9. CDR3 length equals 15 residues. Germline lookup yields CDR1 SGHRS and CDR2 YFSETQ. Here the CDR3 reads CASSPGAGGGEKLFF. The CDR3 nucleotides are TGCGCCAGCAGCCCAGGGGCAGGGGGCGGTGAAAAACTGTTTTTT.

The chain links TRBV6-5 to TRBJ2-7; 10 nucleotides agree with TRBD1. The trim removed 4 bases at V and 3 bases at J, leaving 9 bases unmatched. Germline V lookup: CDR1 MNHEY, CDR2 SVGAGI. The CDR3 loop spans 16 amino acids. CDR3 sequence reads: CASSSGQGIAFYEQYF. Written as DNA, the CDR3 is TGTGCCAGCAGTTCGGGACAGGGGATTGCGTTCTACGAGCAGTACTTC.

This clone appeared a few times. The V and J genes are TRBV7-9 and TRBJ1-6, with 10 nucleotides matching TRBD1. J lost 8 bases, V lost 2 bases, and 3 bases had no gene match. Germline assignment: CDR1 SEHNR and CDR2 FQNEAQ (reference sequence). The CDR3 extends over 15 amino acids. CDR3 coding DNA: TGTGCCAGCAGCTTATGGGACAGGGGCGATTCACCCCTCCACTTT. As protein: CASSLWDRGDSPLHF.

The chain has TRBV19 and TRBJ1-2; 7 nucleotides agree with TRBD1. The germline V gene encodes CDR1 LNHDA and CDR2 SQIVND (reference sequence). Trimming at V came to 6 bases and at J to 1 base, leaving 2 bases not matched to a gene. The CDR3 is 13 amino acids. The CDR3 DNA sequence: TGTGCCAGTAGAAGGGACAGTAACTATGGCTACACCTTC. Its translation: CASRRDSNYGYTF. Drawing the rest from reference TRBV19 and TRBJ1-2, the complete variable domain is DGGITQSPKYLFRKEGQNVTLSCEQNLNHDAMYWYRQDPGQGLRLIYYSQIVNDFQKGDIAEGYSVSREKKESFPLTVTSAQKNPTAFYLCASRRDSNYGYTFGSGTRLTVV.

The chain combines TRBV29-1 with TRBJ2-7; D possibly corresponds to TRBD1 (6 bases). The germline V gene encodes CDR1 SQVTM and CDR2 ANQGSEA. There are 12 residues in the CDR3. The V gene lost 4 bases and the J gene lost 9 bases, with 16 bases spanning the gap. CDR3 coding DNA: TGCAGCGTTGCCTCACAGGGATCTGCGCAGTACTTC. Translating it yields CSVASQGSAQYF.

The J gene is TRBJ2-5, the V gene TRBV7-8; D not resolved. With 1 base removed from V and 4 bases from J, the gap between germline ends came to 13 bases. Germline values: CDR1 SGHVS, CDR2 FQNEAQ. The CDR3 has 15 residues. As DNA, the CDR3 is TGTGCCAGCAGCTTAGAGAATCAGCGCCGAGAGACCCAGTACTTC. Protein product: CASSLENQRRETQYF. The full variable domain, with the rest looked up from reference TRBV7-8 and TRBJ2-5, is GAGVSQSPRYKVAKRGQDVALRCDPISGHVSLFWYQQALGQGPEFLTYFQNEAQLDKSGLPSDRFFAERPEGSVSTLKIQRTQQEDSAVYLCASSLENQRRETQYFGPGTRLLVL.

The chain couples TRBV9 to TRBJ1-2; TRBD1 matches 12 bases. The germline CDR1 and CDR2 sequences are SGDLS and YYNGEE. Unmatched junction bases numbered 7, after V lost 0 bases and J lost 1 base. CDR3 length equals 18 residues. The CDR3 coding sequence is TGTGCCAGCAGCGTAGGGTCGGGACAGGGGGCTAGTAACTATGGCTACACCTTC. Translated, it gives CASSVGSGQGASNYGYTF. The full variable domain, rest sourced from reference TRBV9 and TRBJ1-2, is DSGVTQTPKHLITATGQRVTLRCSPRSGDLSVYWYQQSLDQGLQFLIQYYNGEERAKGNILERFSAQQFPDLHSELNLSSLELGDSALYFCASSVGSGQGASNYGYTFGSGTRLTVV.

V usage is TRBV10-2 and J usage is TRBJ1-3; D is undetermined. This CDR3 comprises 13 residues. CDR1 and CDR2 from the germline V gene are WSHSY and SAAADI. The V gene lost 5 bases and the J gene lost 0 bases, with 5 bases spanning the gap. In DNA form, the CDR3 reads TGCGCCAGCAGTCCTACCTCTGGAAACACCATATATTTT. Its translation is CASSPTSGNTIYF.

V is TRBV14 and J is TRBJ1-1; D is unresolved. V was cut by 0 bases and J by 2 bases, with 13 bases left in between. Per germline, CDR1 SGHDN and CDR2 FVKESK. This CDR3 has 16 amino acids. The CDR3 DNA sequence: TGTGCCAGCAGCCAAGATCTCGGGGAAATTAACACTGAAGCTTTCTTT. Translated, it gives CASSQDLGEINTEAFF. Together with reference TRBV14 and TRBJ1-1, the CDR3 gives the full variable domain: EAGVTQFPSHSVIEKGQTVTLRCDPISGHDNLYWYRRVMGKEIKFLLHFVKESKQDESGMPNNRFLAERTGGTYSTLKVQPAELEDSGVYFCASSQDLGEINTEAFFGQGTRLTVV.

This clone has a single count. J is TRBJ2-5 and V is TRBV6-5; 12 bases line up with TRBD2. Germline assignment: CDR1 MNHEY and CDR2 SVGAGI. This CDR3 spans 15 amino acids. V trimming: 6 bases; J trimming: 5 bases; junction bases outside the gene matches: 7. The chain's CDR3 is CASSPSSGGAETQYF. CDR3 sequence (DNA): TGTGCCAGCAGCCCCTCTAGCGGGGGGGCGGAGACCCAGTACTTC.

This sequence joins TRBV4-3 and TRBJ2-2; D is unresolved. Germline V lookup: CDR1 LGHNA, CDR2 YSLEER. Between the trimmed V and J ends, which lost 4 bases and 5 bases, there was a span of 14 bases. The CDR3 is 15 amino acids. The CDR3 DNA follows: TGCGCCAGCAGCCTACTAACCGCCGGGACCGGGGAGCTGTTTTTT. Amino acid sequence: CASSLLTAGTGELFF.

J is TRBJ2-1 and V is TRBV11-2; TRBD2 might be the D (6 bases). This CDR3 spans 19 amino acids. The ends were cut back, 5 bases at V and 0 bases at J, with 23 bases in the middle. Germline-derived CDR1 and CDR2 are SGHAT and FQNNGV. Written as DNA, the CDR3 is TGTGCCAGCAGCGCCTTCCTAGGAAACGGAGGGAGCTCCTACAATGAGCAGTTCTTC. Residues: CASSAFLGNGGSSYNEQFF.

The chain carries TRBV4-2 and TRBJ2-1; 10 bases are shared with TRBD1. The V and J ends lost 4 bases and 7 bases, in that order; junction bases with no gene match: 10. Germline lookup yields CDR1 LGHNA and CDR2 YNFKEQ. The CDR3 loop spans 16 amino acids. CDR3 coding DNA: TGTGCCAGCAGCCTCTTCGGGACAGGGGAGGGAAATGAGCAGTTCTTC. Its protein is CASSLFGTGEGNEQFF.

J is TRBJ2-3 and V is TRBV5-1; maybe TRBD1 (6 bases). CDR1 is SGHRS, CDR2 YFSETQ, per germline. The length of the CDR3 is 14 residues. V was trimmed by 3 bases and J by 3 bases, leaving 11 bases between them. The CDR3 protein is CASSSEGGTDTQYF. The CDR3 DNA is TGCGCCAGCAGCTCCGAAGGGGGAACAGATACGCAGTATTTT.